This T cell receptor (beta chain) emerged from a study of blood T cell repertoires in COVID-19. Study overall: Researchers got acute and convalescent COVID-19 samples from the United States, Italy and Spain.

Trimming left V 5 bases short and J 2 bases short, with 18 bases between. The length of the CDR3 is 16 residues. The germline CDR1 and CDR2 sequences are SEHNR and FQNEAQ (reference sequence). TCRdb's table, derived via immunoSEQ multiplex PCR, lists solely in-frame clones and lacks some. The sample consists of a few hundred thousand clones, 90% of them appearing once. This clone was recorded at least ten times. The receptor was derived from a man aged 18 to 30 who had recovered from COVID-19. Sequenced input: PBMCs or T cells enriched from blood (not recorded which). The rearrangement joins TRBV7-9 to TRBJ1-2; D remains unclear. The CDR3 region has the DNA TGTGCCAGCAGCCCCCGTGGGGTGCGGGGAAACTATGGCTACACCTTC. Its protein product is CASSPRGVRGNYGYTF.